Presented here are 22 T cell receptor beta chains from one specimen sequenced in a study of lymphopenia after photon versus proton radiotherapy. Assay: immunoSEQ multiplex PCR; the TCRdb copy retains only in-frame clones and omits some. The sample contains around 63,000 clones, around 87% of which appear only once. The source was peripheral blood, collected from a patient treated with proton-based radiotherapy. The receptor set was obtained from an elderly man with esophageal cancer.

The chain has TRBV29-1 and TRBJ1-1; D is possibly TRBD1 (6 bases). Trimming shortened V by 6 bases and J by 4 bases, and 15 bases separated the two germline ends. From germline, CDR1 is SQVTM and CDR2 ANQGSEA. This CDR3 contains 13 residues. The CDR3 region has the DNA TGCAGCGTGTCAATAGGGGGAGGCACTGAAGCTTTCTTT. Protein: CSVSIGGGTEAFF.

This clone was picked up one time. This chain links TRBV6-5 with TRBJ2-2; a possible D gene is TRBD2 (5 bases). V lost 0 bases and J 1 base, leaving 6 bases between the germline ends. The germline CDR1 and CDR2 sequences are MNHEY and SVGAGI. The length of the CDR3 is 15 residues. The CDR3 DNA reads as TGTGCCAGCAGTTACTCACGGGAGAACACCGGGGAGCTGTTTTTT. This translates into CASSYSRENTGELFF.

For the CDR3, the DNA is TGTGCCTGGGGTCTCAGGAACACTGAAGCTTTCTTT. Encoded protein: CAWGLRNTEAFF. The V gene is TRBV30, the J gene TRBJ1-1; the D is unclear. The V gene's germline CDR1 is GTSNPN and CDR2 SVGIG (reference sequence). V dropped 5 bases and J dropped 1 base, with 8 bases sitting between them. The CDR3 is made up of 12 amino acids.

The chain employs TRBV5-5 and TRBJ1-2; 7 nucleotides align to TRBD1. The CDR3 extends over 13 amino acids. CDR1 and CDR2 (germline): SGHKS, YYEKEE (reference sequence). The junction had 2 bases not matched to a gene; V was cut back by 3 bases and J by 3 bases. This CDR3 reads CASSSDRDYGYTF. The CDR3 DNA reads TGTGCCAGCAGCTCAGACAGGGACTATGGCTACACCTTC.

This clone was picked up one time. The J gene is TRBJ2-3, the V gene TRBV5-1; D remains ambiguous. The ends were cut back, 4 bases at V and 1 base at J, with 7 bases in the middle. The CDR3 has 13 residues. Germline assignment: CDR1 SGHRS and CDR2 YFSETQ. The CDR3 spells CASSGVRTDTQYF. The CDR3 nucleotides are TGCGCCAGCAGCGGGGTCCGCACAGATACGCAGTATTTT.

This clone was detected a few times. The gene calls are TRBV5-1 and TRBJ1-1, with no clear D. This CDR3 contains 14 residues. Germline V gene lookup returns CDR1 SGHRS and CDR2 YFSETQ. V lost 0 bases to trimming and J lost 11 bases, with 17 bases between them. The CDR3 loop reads CASSLDGGLGAAFF. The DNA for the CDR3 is TGCGCCAGCAGCTTGGATGGCGGGTTAGGAGCGGCTTTCTTT. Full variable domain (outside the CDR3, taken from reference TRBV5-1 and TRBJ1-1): KAGVTQTPRYLIKTRGQQVTLSCSPISGHRSVSWYQQTPGQGLQFLFEYFSETQRNKGNFPGRFSGRQFSNSRSEMNVSTLELGDSALYLCASSLDGGLGAAFFGQGTRLTVV.

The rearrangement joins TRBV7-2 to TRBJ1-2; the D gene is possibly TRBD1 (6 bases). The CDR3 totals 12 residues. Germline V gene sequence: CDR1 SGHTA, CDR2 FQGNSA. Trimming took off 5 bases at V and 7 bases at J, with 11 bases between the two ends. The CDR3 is CASSEGGIGYTF. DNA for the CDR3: TGTGCCAGCAGCGAAGGGGGAATTGGCTACACCTTC.

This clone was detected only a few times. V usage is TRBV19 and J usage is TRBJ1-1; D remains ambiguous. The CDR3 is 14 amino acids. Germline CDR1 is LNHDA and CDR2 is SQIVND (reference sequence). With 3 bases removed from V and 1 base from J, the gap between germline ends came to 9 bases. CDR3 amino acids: CASSIGLGNTEAFF. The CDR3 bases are TGTGCCAGTAGTATCGGCCTCGGGAACACTGAAGCTTTCTTT.

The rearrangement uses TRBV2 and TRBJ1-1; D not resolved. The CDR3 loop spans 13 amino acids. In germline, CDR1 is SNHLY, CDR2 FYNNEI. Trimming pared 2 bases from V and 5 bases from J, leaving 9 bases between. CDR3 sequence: CASSEQGRTEAFF. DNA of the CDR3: TGTGCCAGCAGTGAACAAGGGCGGACTGAAGCTTTCTTT.

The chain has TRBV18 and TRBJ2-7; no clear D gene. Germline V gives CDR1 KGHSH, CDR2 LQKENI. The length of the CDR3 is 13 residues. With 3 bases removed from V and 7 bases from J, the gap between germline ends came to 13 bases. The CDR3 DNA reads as TGTGCCAGCTCACCCGGTAGGACGCGAGAGCAGTACTTC. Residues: CASSPGRTREQYF. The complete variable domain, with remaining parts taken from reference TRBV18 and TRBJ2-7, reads NAGVMQNPRHLVRRRGQEARLRCSPMKGHSHVYWYRQLPEEGLKFMVYLQKENIIDESGMPKERFSAEFPKEGPSILRIQQVVRGDSAAYFCASSPGRTREQYFGPGTRLTVT.

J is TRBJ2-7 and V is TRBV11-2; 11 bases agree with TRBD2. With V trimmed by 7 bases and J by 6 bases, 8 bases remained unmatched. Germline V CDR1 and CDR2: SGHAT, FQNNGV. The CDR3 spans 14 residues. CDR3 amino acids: CASTGVLAGGEQYF. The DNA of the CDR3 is TGTGCCAGCACCGGGGTGCTAGCGGGAGGCGAGCAGTACTTC. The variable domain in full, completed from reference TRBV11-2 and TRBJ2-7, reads EAGVAQSPRYKIIEKRQSVAFWCNPISGHATLYWYQQILGQGPKLLIQFQNNGVVDDSQLPKDRFSAERLKGVDSTLKIQPAKLEDSAVYLCASTGVLAGGEQYFGPGTRLTVT.

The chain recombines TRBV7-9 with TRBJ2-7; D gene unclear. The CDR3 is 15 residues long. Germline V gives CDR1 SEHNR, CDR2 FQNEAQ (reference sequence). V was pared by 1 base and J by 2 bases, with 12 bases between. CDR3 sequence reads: CASSLGGPETYEQYF. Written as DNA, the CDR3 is TGTGCCAGCAGCTTAGGAGGACCGGAGACCTACGAGCAGTACTTC.

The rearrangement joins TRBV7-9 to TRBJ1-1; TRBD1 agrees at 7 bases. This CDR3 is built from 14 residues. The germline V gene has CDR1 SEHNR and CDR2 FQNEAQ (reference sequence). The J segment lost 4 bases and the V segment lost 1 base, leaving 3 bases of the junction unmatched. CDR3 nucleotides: TGTGCCAGCAGCTTAGTAGAGGGGGCCACTGAAGCTTTCTTT. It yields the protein CASSLVEGATEAFF.

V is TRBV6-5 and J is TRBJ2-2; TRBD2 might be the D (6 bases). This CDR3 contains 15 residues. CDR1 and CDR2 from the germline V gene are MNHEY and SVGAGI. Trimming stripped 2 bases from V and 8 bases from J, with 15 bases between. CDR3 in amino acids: CASSYRLVGVGELFF. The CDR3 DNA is TGTGCCAGCAGTTACCGACTAGTTGGTGTGGGGGAGCTGTTTTTT.

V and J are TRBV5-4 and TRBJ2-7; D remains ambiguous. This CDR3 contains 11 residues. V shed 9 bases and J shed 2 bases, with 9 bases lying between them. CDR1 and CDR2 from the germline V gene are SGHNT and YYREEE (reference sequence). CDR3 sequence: CAIGSTYEQYF. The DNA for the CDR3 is TGTGCCATCGGTTCCACCTACGAGCAGTACTTC.

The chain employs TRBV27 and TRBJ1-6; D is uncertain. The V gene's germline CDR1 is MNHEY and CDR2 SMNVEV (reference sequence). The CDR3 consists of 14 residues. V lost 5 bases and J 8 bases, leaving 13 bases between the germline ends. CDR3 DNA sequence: TGTGCCAGCAGTATCCGGGAGAATGATTCACCCCTCCACTTT. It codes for CASSIRENDSPLHF.

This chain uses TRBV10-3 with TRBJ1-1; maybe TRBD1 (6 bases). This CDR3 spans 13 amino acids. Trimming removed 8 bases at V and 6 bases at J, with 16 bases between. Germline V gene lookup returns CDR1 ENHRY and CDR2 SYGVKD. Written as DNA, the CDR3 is TGTGCCATCCGTTGGACAGAAGGCGCTGAAGCTTTCTTT. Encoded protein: CAIRWTEGAEAFF.

CDR3 DNA sequence: TGTGCCAGCGGGAGGGACAGATACGAGCAGTACTTC. Translating gives CASGRDRYEQYF. The J gene is TRBJ2-7, the V gene TRBV7-2; either TRBD1 or TRBD2 may fit D (7 bases each). The V gene lost 8 bases and the J gene lost 4 bases, with 12 bases spanning the gap. This CDR3 comprises 12 residues. Germline CDR1 and CDR2: SGHTA and FQGNSA.

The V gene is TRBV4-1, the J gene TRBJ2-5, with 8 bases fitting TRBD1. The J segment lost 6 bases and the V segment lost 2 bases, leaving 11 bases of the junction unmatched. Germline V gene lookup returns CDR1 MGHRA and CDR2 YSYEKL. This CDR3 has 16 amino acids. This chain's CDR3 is CASSQPQGDRGKTQYF. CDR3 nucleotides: TGCGCCAGCAGCCAACCACAGGGGGATAGGGGTAAGACCCAGTACTTC.

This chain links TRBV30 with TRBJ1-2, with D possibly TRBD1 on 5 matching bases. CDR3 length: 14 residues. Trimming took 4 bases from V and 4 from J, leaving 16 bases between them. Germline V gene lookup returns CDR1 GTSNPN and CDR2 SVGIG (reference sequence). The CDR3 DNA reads TGTGCCTGGAAAACCCCGGGGCAAAGCTATGGCTACACCTTC. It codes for CAWKTPGQSYGYTF.

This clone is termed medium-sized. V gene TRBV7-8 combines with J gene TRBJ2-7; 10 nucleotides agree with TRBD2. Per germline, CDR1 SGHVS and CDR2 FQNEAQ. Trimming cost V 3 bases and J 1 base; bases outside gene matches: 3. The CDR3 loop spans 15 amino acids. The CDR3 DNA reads TGTGCCAGCAGCTTGGTGACTAGCGGGTCCTACGAGCAGTACTTC. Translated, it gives CASSLVTSGSYEQYF.

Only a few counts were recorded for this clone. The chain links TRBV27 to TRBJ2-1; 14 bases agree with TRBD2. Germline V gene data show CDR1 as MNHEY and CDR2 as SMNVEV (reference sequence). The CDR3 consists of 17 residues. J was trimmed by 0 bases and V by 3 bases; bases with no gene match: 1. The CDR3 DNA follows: TGTGCCAGCAGTTTGACTAGCGGGGGGGTCTCCTACAATGAGCAGTTCTTC. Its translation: CASSLTSGGVSYNEQFF.